The rows below give T cell receptor beta chains drawn from one sample of a study of multiple sclerosis patients with progressive multifocal leukoencephalopathy. This table comes from immunoSEQ multiplex PCR, and its TCRdb copy is limited to in-frame clones, with some not included. The sample includes 20,000 to 25,000 clones, around 93% seen only once; the top ten take about 2%. Sample: PBMCs, taken from a patient treated with natalizumab. These receptors all come from a man younger than 45 with multiple sclerosis. Both conserved end residues are part of each CDR3. Each record gives: D gene, J gene, clone size, V gene, CDR3 protein, CDR3 DNA. D genes are given only for firm matches. Only some rows state a clone size, as once, few, many or a class for expanded clones.

D gene: TRBD1
J gene: TRBJ1-2
clone size: once
V gene: TRBV4-3
CDR3 protein: CASSQSRDRGDGYTF
CDR3 DNA: TGCGCCAGCAGCCAATCCAGGGACAGGGGAGATGGCTACACCTTC

D gene: TRBD2
J gene: TRBJ2-5
clone size: few
V gene: TRBV7-9
CDR3 protein: CASSRDYQQETQYF
CDR3 DNA: TGTGCCAGCAGCCGGGACTACCAACAAGAGACCCAGTACTTC

D gene: TRBD1
J gene: TRBJ1-1
clone size: -
V gene: TRBV5-4
CDR3 protein: CASSFTGGIRNTEAFF
CDR3 DNA: TGTGCCAGCAGTTTTACAGGGGGCATCAGGAACACTGAAGCTTTCTTT

D gene: -
J gene: TRBJ1-2
clone size: -
V gene: TRBV7-8
CDR3 protein: CASSLGRGSANYGYTF
CDR3 DNA: TGTGCCAGCAGCTTAGGGAGAGGCAGCGCTAACTATGGCTACACCTTC

D gene: -
J gene: TRBJ1-6
clone size: -
V gene: TRBV7-9
CDR3 protein: CASSLGLGESSPLHF
CDR3 DNA: TGTGCCAGCAGCTTAGGTTTGGGGGAGAGCTCACCCCTCCACTTT

D gene: TRBD2
J gene: TRBJ2-7
clone size: -
V gene: TRBV19
CDR3 protein: CASSIGTSGSYEQYF
CDR3 DNA: TGTGCCAGTAGTATAGGGACTAGCGGATCCTACGAGCAGTACTTC

D gene: -
J gene: TRBJ2-7
clone size: few
V gene: TRBV7-9
CDR3 protein: CASSPPGQGFEQYF
CDR3 DNA: TGTGCCAGCAGTCCCCCGGGGCAGGGATTCGAGCAGTACTTC

D gene: TRBD2
J gene: TRBJ2-5
clone size: -
V gene: TRBV5-4
CDR3 protein: CASSLGLEETQYF
CDR3 DNA: TGTGCCAGCAGCCTGGGACTAGAAGAGACCCAGTACTTC

D gene: -
J gene: TRBJ1-2
clone size: -
V gene: TRBV28
CDR3 protein: CASSQGAGNYGYTF
CDR3 DNA: TGTGCCAGCAGTCAGGGTGCCGGCAACTATGGCTACACCTTC

D gene: -
J gene: TRBJ1-1
clone size: -
V gene: TRBV5-8
CDR3 protein: CASSFDGWNTEAFF
CDR3 DNA: TGTGCCAGCAGCTTTGACGGGTGGAACACTGAAGCTTTCTTT

D gene: TRBD1
J gene: TRBJ2-1
clone size: -
V gene: TRBV29-1
CDR3 protein: CSAPPRDRGSMRYNEQFF
CDR3 DNA: TGCAGCGCTCCACCCCGGGACAGGGGGAGTATGCGCTACAATGAGCAGTTCTTC

D gene: -
J gene: TRBJ1-5
clone size: -
V gene: TRBV9
CDR3 protein: CASSVDGSSQPQHF
CDR3 DNA: TGTGCCAGCAGCGTAGACGGGAGTTCCCAGCCCCAGCATTTT

D gene: -
J gene: TRBJ1-4
clone size: few
V gene: TRBV19
CDR3 protein: CASSIGRLGAFDEKLFF
CDR3 DNA: TGTGCCAGTAGTATAGGGCGGTTAGGGGCGTTCGATGAAAAACTGTTTTTT

D gene: -
J gene: TRBJ2-1
clone size: -
V gene: TRBV2
CDR3 protein: CASRYGPNNEQFF
CDR3 DNA: TGTGCCAGCAGATACGGGCCTAACAATGAGCAGTTCTTC

D gene: -
J gene: TRBJ2-7
clone size: -
V gene: TRBV7-2
CDR3 protein: CASSLQVSSYEQYF
CDR3 DNA: TGTGCCAGCAGCTTACAGGTATCCTCCTACGAGCAGTACTTC

D gene: TRBD1
J gene: TRBJ1-2
clone size: once
V gene: TRBV10-3
CDR3 protein: CAIRGPGQGVTHGYTF
CDR3 DNA: TGTGCCATCAGGGGACCGGGACAGGGGGTTACGCATGGCTACACCTTC

D gene: TRBD1
J gene: TRBJ2-2
clone size: -
V gene: TRBV5-1
CDR3 protein: CASALGQGIGTGELFF
CDR3 DNA: TGCGCGAGCGCCCTGGGACAGGGGATCGGCACCGGGGAGCTGTTTTTT

D gene: -
J gene: TRBJ1-5
clone size: once
V gene: TRBV27
CDR3 protein: CASSSGLTTSNQPQHF
CDR3 DNA: TGTGCCAGCAGTTCCGGACTGACCACGAGCAATCAGCCCCAGCATTTT

D gene: -
J gene: TRBJ1-2
clone size: -
V gene: TRBV11-3
CDR3 protein: CASSFPGHYGYTF
CDR3 DNA: TGTGCCAGCAGCTTTCCGGGGCACTATGGCTACACCTTC

D gene: -
J gene: TRBJ1-6
clone size: -
V gene: TRBV7-9
CDR3 protein: CASSEAGRPHLGSPLHF
CDR3 DNA: TGTGCCAGCAGCGAAGCCGGGAGACCCCATTTAGGCTCACCCCTCCACTTT

D gene: -
J gene: TRBJ2-2
clone size: -
V gene: TRBV19
CDR3 protein: CASIRANTGELFF
CDR3 DNA: TGTGCCAGCATCCGGGCCAACACCGGGGAGCTGTTTTTT

D gene: -
J gene: TRBJ2-3
clone size: -
V gene: TRBV4-3
CDR3 protein: CASSQVLSGTDTQYF
CDR3 DNA: TGCGCCAGCAGCCAAGTACTAAGTGGCACAGATACGCAGTATTTT

D gene: -
J gene: TRBJ2-7
clone size: -
V gene: TRBV7-2
CDR3 protein: CASSLAGPLTQYF
CDR3 DNA: TGTGCCAGCAGCTTGGCGGGACCCTTAACCCAGTACTTC

D gene: TRBD1
J gene: TRBJ1-2
clone size: -
V gene: TRBV27
CDR3 protein: CASSSLGDRAPRGYGYTF
CDR3 DNA: TGTGCCAGCAGTTCTCTAGGCGACAGGGCCCCTCGAGGCTATGGCTACACCTTC

D gene: -
J gene: TRBJ2-1
clone size: -
V gene: TRBV7-9
CDR3 protein: CASSPVGRGNEQFF
CDR3 DNA: TGTGCCAGCAGCCCTGTTGGGAGGGGGAATGAGCAGTTCTTC

D gene: -
J gene: TRBJ2-1
clone size: -
V gene: TRBV2
CDR3 protein: CASNLVLRAFDEQFF
CDR3 DNA: TGTGCCAGCAATCTGGTCCTTCGGGCCTTCGATGAGCAGTTCTTC

D gene: TRBD1
J gene: TRBJ1-2
clone size: -
V gene: TRBV6-5
CDR3 protein: CASRPTGTYGYTF
CDR3 DNA: TGTGCCAGCAGACCGACAGGGACATACGGCTACACCTTC

D gene: -
J gene: TRBJ2-2
clone size: -
V gene: TRBV7-7
CDR3 protein: CASSLNTGELFF
CDR3 DNA: TGTGCCAGCAGCTTGAACACCGGGGAGCTGTTTTTT

D gene: -
J gene: TRBJ2-6
clone size: -
V gene: TRBV9
CDR3 protein: CASSIPRGANVLTF
CDR3 DNA: TGTGCCAGCAGCATCCCTAGAGGGGCCAACGTCCTGACTTTC

D gene: TRBD1
J gene: TRBJ2-1
clone size: -
V gene: TRBV18
CDR3 protein: CASSGTGTGSTEQFF
CDR3 DNA: TGTGCCAGCTCAGGAACCGGGACAGGGAGTACTGAGCAGTTCTTC

D gene: -
J gene: TRBJ1-2
clone size: -
V gene: TRBV18
CDR3 protein: CASSPRDGPYGYTF
CDR3 DNA: TGTGCCAGCTCACCCCGGGACGGGCCCTATGGCTACACCTTC

D gene: -
J gene: TRBJ1-3
clone size: once
V gene: TRBV5-4
CDR3 protein: CASSSGPGQIYF
CDR3 DNA: TGTGCCAGCAGCTCCGGACCGGGGCAGATATATTTT

D gene: TRBD1
J gene: TRBJ2-7
clone size: -
V gene: TRBV10-3
CDR3 protein: CAIMKGAGEQYF
CDR3 DNA: TGTGCCATCATGAAGGGGGCGGGCGAGCAGTACTTC

D gene: TRBD1
J gene: TRBJ2-7
clone size: -
V gene: TRBV19
CDR3 protein: CASSRTGGGEQYF
CDR3 DNA: TGTGCCAGTAGTAGGACAGGGGGGGGAGAGCAGTACTTC

D gene: -
J gene: TRBJ1-5
clone size: -
V gene: TRBV2
CDR3 protein: CASSEGYSNQPQHF
CDR3 DNA: TGTGCCAGCAGTGAGGGTTATAGCAATCAGCCCCAGCATTTT

D gene: -
J gene: TRBJ2-1
clone size: -
V gene: TRBV7-2
CDR3 protein: CASSLERNPYNEQFF
CDR3 DNA: TGTGCCAGCAGCTTAGAACGGAACCCCTACAATGAGCAGTTCTTC

D gene: -
J gene: TRBJ2-3
clone size: -
V gene: TRBV19
CDR3 protein: CASSIVVLRKGTDTQYF
CDR3 DNA: TGTGCCAGTAGTATAGTTGTTTTGCGGAAGGGTACAGATACGCAGTATTTT

D gene: TRBD1
J gene: TRBJ1-4
clone size: -
V gene: TRBV5-1
CDR3 protein: CASSPTGSGEKLFF
CDR3 DNA: TGCGCCAGCAGCCCGACAGGGTCCGGCGAAAAACTGTTTTTT

D gene: -
J gene: TRBJ2-5
clone size: -
V gene: TRBV4-3
CDR3 protein: CASSQDLGGAWGEAQYF
CDR3 DNA: TGCGCCAGCAGCCAAGATCTTGGCGGGGCTTGGGGAGAGGCCCAGTACTTC

D gene: -
J gene: TRBJ2-1
clone size: -
V gene: TRBV5-1
CDR3 protein: CASRSSGYEQFF
CDR3 DNA: TGCGCCAGCAGAAGTAGTGGGTATGAGCAGTTCTTC

D gene: -
J gene: TRBJ1-1
clone size: -
V gene: TRBV4-1
CDR3 protein: CASSQAPGQLNTEAFF
CDR3 DNA: TGCGCCAGCAGCCAAGCTCCGGGACAATTAAACACTGAAGCTTTCTTT

D gene: TRBD2
J gene: TRBJ2-4
clone size: -
V gene: TRBV19
CDR3 protein: CASSISPGLANNIQYF
CDR3 DNA: TGTGCCAGTAGTATTTCCCCGGGACTAGCGAACAACATTCAGTACTTC

D gene: -
J gene: TRBJ2-1
clone size: -
V gene: TRBV21-1
CDR3 protein: CASSKGRTSGHYNEQFF
CDR3 DNA: TGTGCCAGCAGTAAAGGAAGGACTAGCGGCCATTACAATGAGCAGTTCTTC

D gene: TRBD1
J gene: TRBJ2-1
clone size: -
V gene: TRBV11-2
CDR3 protein: CASSPDRGLHEQFF
CDR3 DNA: TGTGCCAGCAGCCCAGACAGGGGGCTTCATGAGCAGTTCTTC

D gene: -
J gene: TRBJ2-1
clone size: -
V gene: TRBV27
CDR3 protein: CASSYRGGSYNEQFF
CDR3 DNA: TGTGCCAGCAGTTACAGGGGAGGCTCCTACAATGAGCAGTTCTTC

D gene: TRBD2
J gene: TRBJ2-3
clone size: -
V gene: TRBV2
CDR3 protein: CASRILAAYTDTQYF
CDR3 DNA: TGTGCCAGCAGGATTCTAGCGGCGTACACAGATACGCAGTATTTT

D gene: TRBD2
J gene: TRBJ2-7
clone size: -
V gene: TRBV7-2
CDR3 protein: CASSAVAGGYEQYF
CDR3 DNA: TGTGCCAGCAGCGCCGTAGCGGGTGGTTACGAGCAGTACTTC

D gene: TRBD1
J gene: TRBJ2-3
clone size: -
V gene: TRBV7-6
CDR3 protein: CASSPGTGSPTDTQYF
CDR3 DNA: TGTGCCAGCAGTCCCGGGACAGGGTCCCCCACAGATACGCAGTATTTT

D gene: -
J gene: TRBJ1-4
clone size: -
V gene: TRBV27
CDR3 protein: CASSFRVGEKLFF
CDR3 DNA: TGTGCCAGCAGTTTCAGGGTAGGGGAAAAACTGTTTTTT

D gene: -
J gene: TRBJ2-1
clone size: -
V gene: TRBV9
CDR3 protein: CASSADRGPYNEQFF
CDR3 DNA: TGTGCCAGCAGCGCCGACCGGGGTCCCTACAATGAGCAGTTCTTC

D gene: -
J gene: TRBJ2-2
clone size: -
V gene: TRBV7-9
CDR3 protein: CASTSVPNTGELFF
CDR3 DNA: TGTGCCAGCACCTCCGTCCCGAACACCGGGGAGCTGTTTTTT

D gene: TRBD1
J gene: TRBJ2-1
clone size: -
V gene: TRBV6-5
CDR3 protein: CASSSGGQGKDEQFF
CDR3 DNA: TGTGCCAGCAGCTCCGGGGGACAGGGAAAGGATGAGCAGTTCTTC

D gene: -
J gene: TRBJ2-6
clone size: -
V gene: TRBV4-3
CDR3 protein: CASSQDGYSGANVLTF
CDR3 DNA: TGCGCCAGCAGCCAAGATGGGTACTCTGGGGCCAACGTCCTGACTTTC

D gene: -
J gene: TRBJ1-3
clone size: -
V gene: TRBV11-3
CDR3 protein: CASSLVGAGNTIYF
CDR3 DNA: TGTGCCAGCAGCTTAGTCGGGGCTGGAAACACCATATATTTT

D gene: TRBD1
J gene: TRBJ1-2
clone size: -
V gene: TRBV18
CDR3 protein: CASSPGTETLGYTF
CDR3 DNA: TGTGCCAGCTCACCGGGGACAGAGACTCTAGGCTACACCTTC